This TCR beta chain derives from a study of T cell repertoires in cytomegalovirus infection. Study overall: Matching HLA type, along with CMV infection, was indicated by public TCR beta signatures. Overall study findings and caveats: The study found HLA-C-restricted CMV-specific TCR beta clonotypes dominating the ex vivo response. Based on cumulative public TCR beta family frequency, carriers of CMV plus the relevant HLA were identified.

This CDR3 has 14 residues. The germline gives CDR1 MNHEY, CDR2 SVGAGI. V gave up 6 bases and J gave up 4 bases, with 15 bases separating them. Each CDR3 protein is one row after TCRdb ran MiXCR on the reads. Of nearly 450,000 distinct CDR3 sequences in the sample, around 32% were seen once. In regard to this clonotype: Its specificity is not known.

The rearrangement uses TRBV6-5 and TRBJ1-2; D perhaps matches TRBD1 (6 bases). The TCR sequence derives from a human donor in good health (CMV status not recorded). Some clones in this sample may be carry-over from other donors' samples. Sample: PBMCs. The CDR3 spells CASSTGSRVYGYTF. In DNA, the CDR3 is TGTGCCAGCAGCACAGGGTCCAGGGTCTATGGCTACACCTTC.